The T cell receptor beta chain under discussion was sequenced for a study of molecular identifiers for immune sequencing clone quantification. Regarding the study as a whole: The study reportedly detected spiked Jurkat TCR RNA from one cell among about 970,000 naive cells. The study found clones above 20 RNA copies held over 98% of effector molecules and under 1% in naive cells.

In its sample, this clonotype was seen a few times. The antigen is unknown. A much larger clone lies a single base off, so this may be a read error. Sorted inputs of about 19,000 to 1,000,000 cells, with 10%, 30% or 50% RNA, yielded naive CD8 libraries. The CDR3 is made up of 15 amino acids. Germline-derived CDR1 and CDR2 are SGHNT and YYREEE (reference sequence). The ends were cut back, 2 bases at V and 4 bases at J, with 14 bases in the middle. TCRdb fed the PCR reads into MiXCR, producing one record per CDR3 protein. The table records about 640,000 distinct CDR3 sequences, around 20% of them present only once.

The source is a human donor in good health. Some libraries in this study had Jurkat cell RNA spiked in. The sample comprised naive CD8+ T cells from blood, with Jurkat cell RNA spiked in. The subset denotes: FACS-sorted CD8+CD4-CCR7+CD45RA+ naive T cells. The chain combines TRBV5-4 with TRBJ2-3; D is ambiguous. CDR3 protein: CASSFFPDRADTQYF. The CDR3 DNA reads as TGTGCCAGCAGCTTTTTTCCGGACCGCGCAGATACGCAGTATTTT.